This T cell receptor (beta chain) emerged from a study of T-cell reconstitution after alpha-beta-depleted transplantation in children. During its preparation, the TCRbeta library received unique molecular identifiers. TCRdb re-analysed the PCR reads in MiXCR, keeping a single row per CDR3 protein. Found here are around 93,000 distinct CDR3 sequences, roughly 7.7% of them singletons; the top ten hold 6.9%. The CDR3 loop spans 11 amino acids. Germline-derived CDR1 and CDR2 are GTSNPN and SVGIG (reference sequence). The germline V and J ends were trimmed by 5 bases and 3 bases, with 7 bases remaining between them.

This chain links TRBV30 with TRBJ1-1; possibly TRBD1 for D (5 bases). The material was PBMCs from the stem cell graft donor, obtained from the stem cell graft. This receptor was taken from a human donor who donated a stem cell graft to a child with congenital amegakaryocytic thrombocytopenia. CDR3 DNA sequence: TGTGCCTGGCCAGGGTACACTGAAGCTTTCTTT. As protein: CAWPGYTEAFF.